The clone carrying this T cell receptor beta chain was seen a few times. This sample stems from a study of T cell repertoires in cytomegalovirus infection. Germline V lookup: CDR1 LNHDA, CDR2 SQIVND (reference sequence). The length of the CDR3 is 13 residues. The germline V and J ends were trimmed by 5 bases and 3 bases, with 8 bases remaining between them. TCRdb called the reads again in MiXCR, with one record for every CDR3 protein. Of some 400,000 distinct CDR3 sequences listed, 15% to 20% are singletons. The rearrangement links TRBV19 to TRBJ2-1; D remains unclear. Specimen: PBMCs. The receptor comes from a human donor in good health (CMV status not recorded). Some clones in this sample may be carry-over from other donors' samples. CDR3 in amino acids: CASSPKGYNEQFF. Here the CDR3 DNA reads TGTGCCAGTAGTCCCAAGGGCTACAATGAGCAGTTCTTC.